These 15 T cell receptor beta chains came from one sample sequenced in a study of PD-1 blockade in classical Hodgkin lymphoma. Time point meaning: cycle 4 day 1 (C4D1), after less than 7 weeks of nivolumab. Every patient had relapsed following autologous stem cell transplantation, and cohorts differed in brentuximab vedotin exposure. Generated by immunoSEQ multiplex PCR, the TCRdb table keeps only in-frame clones and is missing some. The data show approximately 41,000 clones, less than 75% seen once. Sample: peripheral blood mononuclear cells (PBMCs), taken before the fourth cycle of nivolumab. These receptors came from a human donor with classical Hodgkin lymphoma.

V and J are TRBV29-1 and TRBJ2-3; D remains unclear. Trimming stripped 4 bases from V and 0 bases from J, with 8 bases between. The CDR3 consists of 13 residues. Germline V gene data show CDR1 as SQVTM and CDR2 as ANQGSEA. In nucleotides, the CDR3 is TGCAGCGTTGGACTTTCGAGCACAGATACGCAGTATTTT. Translation gives CSVGLSSTDTQYF.

The chain couples TRBV5-1 to TRBJ2-2; D remains unclear. Germline assignment: CDR1 SGHRS and CDR2 YFSETQ. V lost 4 bases and J 4 bases, leaving 11 bases between the germline ends. This CDR3 region has 14 residues. The CDR3, as DNA: TGCGCCAGCAGCCAGGATTCAGGCACCGGGGAGCTGTTTTTT. Translating it yields CASSQDSGTGELFF.

V is TRBV7-2 and J is TRBJ2-5, with D unclear. Germline V gene sequence: CDR1 SGHTA, CDR2 FQGNSA. The ends were cut back, 5 bases at V and 5 bases at J, with 6 bases in the middle. The CDR3 is 11 residues long. In nucleotides, the CDR3 is TGTGCCAGCAGCCCCCGGGAGACCCAGTACTTC. Its translation is CASSPRETQYF. Using reference TRBV7-2 and TRBJ2-5 for the parts outside the CDR3, the full variable domain is GAGVSQSPSNKVTEKGKDVELRCDPISGHTALYWYRQSLGQGLEFLIYFQGNSAPDKSGLPSDRFSAERTGGSVSTLTIQRTQQEDSAVYLCASSPRETQYFGPGTRLLVL.

V and J are TRBV5-1 and TRBJ2-3, with 13 bases identical to TRBD2. The germline V gene has CDR1 SGHRS and CDR2 YFSETQ. Germline trimming cut 8 bases from V and 3 bases from J; bases unmatched to any gene: 6. The CDR3 covers 15 residues. CDR3 DNA sequence: TGCGCCAGTACTAGCGGGGGGGCATTGACAGATACGCAGTATTTT. This sequence encodes CASTSGGALTDTQYF. The full variable domain, with the rest looked up from reference TRBV5-1 and TRBJ2-3, is KAGVTQTPRYLIKTRGQQVTLSCSPISGHRSVSWYQQTPGQGLQFLFEYFSETQRNKGNFPGRFSGRQFSNSRSEMNVSTLELGDSALYLCASTSGGALTDTQYFGPGTRLTVL.

This clone has more than one count but fewer than ten. CDR3 bases: TGTGCCAGCAGTTACTCGAGACTTGTGGCCGGGGAGCTGTTTTTT. Amino acid sequence: CASSYSRLVAGELFF. This chain uses TRBV6-6 with TRBJ2-2; D remains ambiguous. Germline V gene lookup returns CDR1 MNHNY and CDR2 SVGAGI (reference sequence). V shed 0 bases and J shed 6 bases, with 11 bases lying between them. The CDR3 has 15 residues.

The CDR3 DNA reads as TGTGCCAGCAGCCCACCAAGGGGACTACCGAACACCGGGGAGCTGTTTTTT. Translating it yields CASSPPRGLPNTGELFF. The J gene is TRBJ2-2, the V gene TRBV7-2; TRBD2 matches 7 bases. CDR1 and CDR2 (germline): SGHTA, FQGNSA. This CDR3 region has 17 residues. V trimming: 5 bases; J trimming: 0 bases; junction bases outside the gene matches: 9. Using reference TRBV7-2 and TRBJ2-2 for the parts outside the CDR3, the full variable domain is GAGVSQSPSNKVTEKGKDVELRCDPISGHTALYWYRQSLGQGLEFLIYFQGNSAPDKSGLPSDRFSAERTGGSVSTLTIQRTQQEDSAVYLCASSPPRGLPNTGELFFGEGSRLTVL.

The V gene is TRBV9, the J gene TRBJ2-1, with TRBD1 matching over 7 bases. The CDR3 sequence is 16 residues long. V dropped 0 bases and J dropped 6; count of bases not matched to a gene: 9. Looked up from germline, CDR1 is SGDLS and CDR2 is YYNGEE. The CDR3 DNA reads as TGTGCCAGCAGCGTAGACGACAGGGTATACGGCAATGAGCAGTTCTTC. Translating it yields CASSVDDRVYGNEQFF.

Remarks on this clone: At one end the junction does not follow the germline gene, possibly because of a read error. The V and J genes are TRBV5-1 and TRBJ1-2; TRBD1 aligns across 8 bases. This CDR3 spans 15 amino acids. Germline CDR1 and CDR2: SGHRS and YFSETQ. Here the CDR3 reads CASSLFDRGSGGYTF. CDR3 sequence (DNA): TGTGCCAGCAGCTTGTTCGACAGGGGTTCAGGTGGCTACACCTTC.

The table lists this clone with a few counts. The chain combines TRBV15 with TRBJ2-3; 7 positions match TRBD2. Germline V lookup: CDR1 LNHNV, CDR2 YYDKDF (reference sequence). With 7 bases clipped from V and 4 bases from J, the junction kept 11 bases outside the gene matches. The CDR3 is 15 amino acids. Here the CDR3 DNA reads TGTGCCACCACCCGGGAGGCTCGAAACTCAGATACGCAGTATTTT. Translation: CATTREARNSDTQYF.

The chain has TRBV29-1 and TRBJ1-1; D perhaps matches TRBD1 (6 bases). Germline CDR1 is SQVTM and CDR2 is ANQGSEA. The CDR3 runs to 13 residues. Between the trimmed V and J ends, which lost 4 bases and 1 base, there was a span of 10 bases. The CDR3 nucleotides read TGCAGCGTTGCGACAGGACAGAACACTGAAGCTTTCTTT. Protein sequence: CSVATGQNTEAFF.

The rearrangement uses TRBV5-5 and TRBJ1-5; maybe TRBD1 (5 bases). The germline V gene encodes CDR1 SGHKS and CDR2 YYEKEE (reference sequence). The CDR3 is made up of 14 amino acids. Trimming shortened V by 0 bases and J by 6 bases, and 10 bases separated the two germline ends. The CDR3 DNA sequence: TGTGCCAGCAGCTTGGCCATGGGGGGTCAGCCCCAGCATTTT. Its translation: CASSLAMGGQPQHF.

Details on this clone: Distinct nucleotide sequences in the sample also encode this CDR3. This chain connects TRBV5-1 to TRBJ1-4; no clear D. CDR3 length: 15 residues. With 4 bases removed from V and 0 bases from J, the gap between germline ends came to 10 bases. The germline V gene has CDR1 SGHRS and CDR2 YFSETQ. CDR3: CASSLDGATNEKLFF. The CDR3 nucleotides are TGCGCCAGCAGCCTTGACGGTGCAACTAATGAAAAACTGTTTTTT.

The chain uses TRBV28 and TRBJ2-7, with D hard to call. V lost 5 bases to trimming and J lost 5 bases, with 7 bases between them. The CDR3 is 11 residues long. CDR1 and CDR2 from the germline V gene are MDHEN and SYDVKM. CDR3 residues: CASSRRDEQYF. CDR3 DNA sequence: TGTGCCAGCAGTCGCCGTGACGAGCAGTACTTC.

The chain employs TRBV6-5 and TRBJ2-5; D remains unclear. The CDR3 extends over 14 amino acids. Trimming cost V 2 bases and J 5 bases, with 12 bases left between them. CDR1 and CDR2 (germline): MNHEY, SVGAGI. The CDR3 region is CASSYLLPGETQYF. The CDR3 DNA reads as TGTGCCAGCAGTTACCTCCTCCCTGGGGAGACCCAGTACTTC.

The V call is TRBV6-6, the J call TRBJ2-7; 7 bases agree with TRBD1. Germline trimming cut 6 bases from V and 4 bases from J; bases unmatched to any gene: 9. The CDR3 contains 14 residues. From germline, CDR1 is MNHNY and CDR2 SVGAGI (reference sequence). CDR3 sequence (DNA): TGTGCCAGCAGGGAAAGGGACAGTAGATACGAGCAGTACTTC. It codes for CASRERDSRYEQYF.